This TCR beta chain was captured by sequencing in a study of blood T cell repertoires in COVID-19. The table came from immunoSEQ multiplex PCR; TCRdb's copy has only in-frame clones and leaves some out. The sample yields approximately 300,000 clones, 87% seen once. This clone occurred a few times. Specimen: peripheral blood. The clonotype comes from a man aged 50 or older with active or convalescent COVID-19.

The CDR3 bases are TGTGCCAGCAGTTACCGGGGGGCGATCTACGAGCAGTACTTC. Translating gives CASSYRGAIYEQYF. The J gene is TRBJ2-7, the V gene TRBV6-5, with a tentative D call TRBD2 (7 bases). The V gene's germline CDR1 is MNHEY and CDR2 SVGAGI. This CDR3 has 14 amino acids. The germline V and J ends were trimmed by 2 bases and 3 bases, with 11 bases remaining between them.